Each of the 15 T cell receptor beta chains below was sequenced from the same sample in a study of cytomegalovirus exposure and HLA in healthy donors (dated by TCRdb to 2015 to 2018). Libraries were constructed by the immunoSEQ multiplex PCR assay. A mixture of 60 forward primers for TCR Vbeta segments and 13 reverse primers for TCR Jbeta segments was used in the multiplex PCR. Imported from immuneACCESS, the table was reduced by TCRdb to in-frame sequences with V and J called. These copies leave out some clones; in studies compared against another copy, an unresolved V gene accounts for under half, and the cause of the remainder is not known. Per the sample table, the count is more than 100,000 clones. The ten most abundant clones make up approximately 1.5% of the sample. Input material: PBMCs. The receptors come from a woman in her 40s in good health and CMV-seronegative.

The chain employs TRBV5-6 and TRBJ1-2, with 7 positions matching TRBD1. The CDR3 is made up of 14 amino acids. J was trimmed by 7 bases and V by 3 bases; bases with no gene match: 9. The germline gives CDR1 SGHDT, CDR2 YYEEEE. The chain's CDR3 is CASSYDRVWSGYTF. In DNA, the CDR3 is TGTGCCAGCAGCTACGACAGGGTCTGGTCTGGCTACACCTTC.

This chain uses TRBV18 with TRBJ1-1; 7 bases map to TRBD1. The CDR3 runs 16 residues. Germline CDR1 KGHSH, CDR2 LQKENI. V shed 3 bases and J 1 base; nucleotides not matched to a gene: 8. CDR3 in amino acids: CASSPTGLRGNTEAFF. For the CDR3, the DNA is TGTGCCAGCTCACCGACAGGGTTGAGGGGGAACACTGAAGCTTTCTTT.

The chain carries TRBV7-9 and TRBJ2-2; 8 positions match TRBD2. This CDR3 has 15 amino acids. Germline V CDR1 and CDR2: SEHNR, FQNEAQ (reference sequence). J was trimmed by 6 bases and V by 5 bases; bases with no gene match: 8. The CDR3 here is CASSLGGEQAGELFF. As DNA, the CDR3 is TGTGCCAGCAGCCTCGGGGGGGAACAAGCCGGGGAGCTGTTTTTT.

The rearrangement uses TRBV27 and TRBJ2-7; 12 bases line up with TRBD2. Germline CDR1 is MNHEY and CDR2 is SMNVEV (reference sequence). V lost 1 base to trimming and J lost 7 bases; unmatched junction nucleotides: 8. This CDR3 spans 16 amino acids. The chain's CDR3 is CASSLYPSGGAGEQYF. CDR3 coding DNA: TGTGCCAGCAGTTTATATCCTAGCGGGGGGGCAGGGGAGCAGTACTTC.

The chain couples TRBV15 to TRBJ2-7; no reliable D call. This CDR3 is built from 19 residues. Per germline, CDR1 LNHNV and CDR2 YYDKDF (reference sequence). V lost 1 base and J 3 bases, leaving 25 bases between the germline ends. The CDR3 region has the DNA TGTGCCACCAGCAGAGGAGGCCGTTTCACCTCAGAGGTCCGCTACGAGCAGTACTTC. Encoded protein: CATSRGGRFTSEVRYEQYF.

The chain combines TRBV7-3 with TRBJ2-2; TRBD2 matches at 7 bases. Germline CDR1 SGHTA, CDR2 FQGTGA. The CDR3 loop spans 15 amino acids. J was trimmed by 1 base and V by 4 bases; bases with no gene match: 3. The CDR3 reads CASSSGGGNTGELFF. Here the CDR3 DNA reads TGTGCCAGCAGCTCTGGCGGGGGGAACACCGGGGAGCTGTTTTTT.

The chain links TRBV11-2 to TRBJ2-7; weak D call: TRBD2 (5 bases). There are 12 residues in the CDR3. CDR1 and CDR2 (germline): SGHAT, FQNNGV. V lost 4 bases to trimming and J lost 2 bases, with 6 bases between them. This chain's CDR3 is CASSSGTYEQYF. The DNA for the CDR3 is TGTGCCAGCAGCTCCGGGACCTACGAGCAGTACTTC.

The genes are TRBV15 and TRBJ2-7; TRBD1 matches at 7 bases. This CDR3 contains 14 residues. J gave up 3 bases and V 1 base, and 3 bases lay outside the gene matches. Germline V gene sequence: CDR1 LNHNV, CDR2 YYDKDF (reference sequence). The CDR3 reads CATSRARDSYEQYF. Written as DNA, the CDR3 is TGTGCCACCAGCAGAGCTCGGGACAGCTACGAGCAGTACTTC.

This chain uses TRBV5-5 with TRBJ1-2; unclear D gene. Per the germline V gene, CDR1 is SGHKS and CDR2 is YYEKEE (reference sequence). The CDR3 sequence is 15 residues long. Trimming removed 2 bases from V and 4 bases from J, with 15 bases in between. This CDR3 is CASSFLRGWSYGYTF. The CDR3 DNA sequence: TGTGCCAGCAGCTTTCTACGGGGTTGGAGCTATGGCTACACCTTC. The full variable domain, rest sourced from reference TRBV5-5 and TRBJ1-2, is DAGVTQSPTHLIKTRGQQVTLRCSPISGHKSVSWYQQVLGQGPQFIFQYYEKEERGRGNFPDRFSARQFPNYSSELNVNALLLGDSALYLCASSFLRGWSYGYTFGSGTRLTVV.

The V gene is TRBV7-6, the J gene TRBJ2-1; D is undetermined. The germline CDR1 and CDR2 sequences are SGHVS and FNYEAQ. The CDR3 length is 14 residues. The ends were cut back, 2 bases at V and 5 bases at J, with 10 bases in the middle. The CDR3 region has the DNA TGTGCCAGCAGCTTAATGGGCAGGAACAATGAGCAGTTCTTC. Its translation is CASSLMGRNNEQFF.

The V gene is TRBV11-3, the J gene TRBJ2-1; 8 bases line up with TRBD1. The CDR3 contains 18 residues. The junction had 12 bases not matched to a gene; V was cut back by 1 base and J by 4 bases. Germline loops: CDR1 SGHNT, CDR2 YENEEA. CDR3 nucleotides: TGTGCCAGCAGCTTAGGGGACCTCACAAGACAGGGGTACAATGAGCAGTTCTTC. Translated: CASSLGDLTRQGYNEQFF.

This rearrangement joins TRBV7-6 to TRBJ1-5; D not resolved. Trimming removed 5 bases from V and 5 bases from J, with 10 bases in between. The CDR3 loop spans 13 amino acids. Germline lookup yields CDR1 SGHVS and CDR2 FNYEAQ. CDR3: CASSREADQPQHF. CDR3 DNA: TGTGCCAGCAGCCGTGAAGCGGATCAGCCCCAGCATTTT.

The chain combines TRBV10-3 with TRBJ2-5, with 8 bases fitting TRBD1. The J call may be mistaken, given a closer DNA end match to TRBJ2-7. CDR3 size: 15 residues. Germline V gene sequence: CDR1 ENHRY, CDR2 SYGVKD. The CDR3 sequence is CAIRGDRLISYEQYF. CDR3 sequence (DNA): TGTGCCATCAGAGGGGACAGGCTGATATCCTACGAGCAGTACTTC.

CDR3 DNA: TGTGCCAGCTCACCAGGACAGGGTGCCTACAATGAGCAGTTCTTC. It specifies CASSPGQGAYNEQFF. V and J are TRBV18 and TRBJ2-1, with 8 nucleotides matching TRBD1. The CDR3 is made up of 15 amino acids. From germline, CDR1 is KGHSH and CDR2 LQKENI. The junction had 2 bases not matched to a gene; V was cut back by 2 bases and J by 2 bases. Using reference TRBV18 and TRBJ2-1 for the parts outside the CDR3, the full variable domain is NAGVMQNPRHLVRRRGQEARLRCSPMKGHSHVYWYRQLPEEGLKFMVYLQKENIIDESGMPKERFSAEFPKEGPSILRIQQVVRGDSAAYFCASSPGQGAYNEQFFGPGTRLTVL.

The gene calls are TRBV28 and TRBJ2-3, with D maybe TRBD2 (7 bases). Germline CDR1 MDHEN, CDR2 SYDVKM. CDR3 length equals 14 residues. V shed 7 bases and J shed 1 base, with 12 bases lying between them. The CDR3 loop reads CASKRGGGTDTQYF. Written as DNA, the CDR3 is TGTGCCAGCAAACGCGGGGGCGGCACAGATACGCAGTATTTT.